The 12 T cell receptor beta chains in this list originate from one sample, sequenced in a study of regulatory dendritic cells for organ transplantation. Which antigens these TCRs recognize remains unknown. Method: immunoSEQ multiplex PCR; TCRdb's copy keeps in-frame clones and lacks some. Among around 5,200 clones listed, approximately 72% were seen once. CFSE-labeled sorted T cells met regulatory or mature dendritic cells for 5 to 6 days. Sequencing used memory CD8+ T cells from blood cultured with regulatory dendritic cells. Subset of the sample: CD45RO+ memory T cells. The receptors shown here come from a human donor in good health.

The genes are TRBV29-1 and TRBJ1-1, with D unclear. In germline, CDR1 is SQVTM, CDR2 ANQGSEA. Trimming removed 4 bases from V and 1 base from J, with 4 bases in between. The CDR3 loop spans 11 amino acids. CDR3 in amino acids: CSVGRNTEAFF. Written as DNA, the CDR3 is TGCAGCGTTGGAAGGAACACTGAAGCTTTCTTT. Using reference TRBV29-1 and TRBJ1-1 for the parts outside the CDR3, the full variable domain is SAVISQKPSRDICQRGTSLTIQCQVDSQVTMMFWYRQQPGQSLTLIATANQGSEATYESGFVIDKFPISRPNLTFSTLTVSNMSPEDSSIYLCSVGRNTEAFFGQGTRLTVV.

On this clone: The junction departs from germline at one end; a sequencing error may be responsible. The V call is TRBV30, the J call TRBJ2-6; 10 nucleotides line up with TRBD2. CDR3 length equals 22 residues. Germline assignment: CDR1 GTSNPN and CDR2 SVGIG (reference sequence). This chain's CDR3 is CAWSVESGLAGEVYSGANVLAF. The CDR3 DNA reads TGTGCCTGGAGTGTAGAGAGTGGGCTAGCGGGAGAAGTTTACAGTGGGGCCAACGTCCTGGCTTTC.

This chain uses TRBV7-8 with TRBJ1-1; D is unresolved. This CDR3 has 14 residues. CDR1 SGHVS and CDR2 FQNEAQ come from the germline V gene. The V end was cut by 2 bases, the J end by 8 bases, with 15 bases between. CDR3 DNA sequence: TGTGCCAGCAGCTTACCAGGCCTCGTTCCGGAAGCTTTCTTT. Its translation: CASSLPGLVPEAFF.

This clone was counted a single time. V and J are TRBV4-3 and TRBJ2-5, with D possibly being TRBD2 (6 bases). CDR1 and CDR2 (germline): LGHNA, YSLEER. This CDR3 is built from 15 residues. Trimming left V 0 bases short and J 5 bases short, with 13 bases between. This CDR3 reads CASSQDISGSETQYF. The CDR3 DNA sequence: TGCGCCAGCAGCCAAGATATCAGCGGGTCTGAGACCCAGTACTTC.

The chain has TRBV4-3 and TRBJ2-7; tentatively, D is TRBD2 (6 bases). V lost 0 bases, J lost 2 bases, and 20 bases lay in between. The length of the CDR3 is 18 residues. Germline-derived CDR1 and CDR2 are LGHNA and YSLEER. CDR3 sequence reads: CASSQDHDVAGYPYEQYF. The CDR3 region has the DNA TGCGCCAGCAGCCAAGATCACGACGTGGCGGGGTACCCCTACGAGCAGTACTTC.

This clone was found a few times. The junction departs from germline at one end; a sequencing error may be responsible. This chain links TRBV4-2 with TRBJ1-6; 9 bases map to TRBD1. This CDR3 region has 15 residues. The germline gives CDR1 LGHNA, CDR2 YNFKEQ. The CDR3 region has the DNA TGTGCCAGCAGCCAATCGGGACAGGGAAATTCCCTTCTTACATTC. It encodes CASSQSGQGNSLLTF.

J is TRBJ2-1 and V is TRBV28, with no clear D. V lost 5 bases and J 7 bases, leaving 21 bases between the germline ends. The CDR3 has 16 amino acids. The germline V gene encodes CDR1 MDHEN and CDR2 SYDVKM. In DNA, the CDR3 is TGTGCCAGCAGTCCTGTAAGGGCCAGAAGGTGGAATGAGCAGTTCTTC. Translated, it gives CASSPVRARRWNEQFF.

This clone occurred once. The chain uses TRBV6-1 and TRBJ2-1; tentative D call: TRBD1 (7 bases). The V end was cut by 1 base, the J end by 9 bases, with 16 bases between. Germline CDR1 MNHNS, CDR2 SASEGT. CDR3 length: 15 amino acids. The CDR3 nucleotides read TGTGCCAGCAGTGAAGTCCAGGGGGACTGGGGTGAGCAGTTCTTC. It translates to CASSEVQGDWGEQFF.

This chain joins TRBV6-6 and TRBJ2-7, with TRBD2 as a possible D gene (5 bases). CDR1 and CDR2 (germline): MNHNY, SVGAGI (reference sequence). V was cut by 8 bases and J by 0 bases, with 14 bases left in between. This CDR3 spans 14 amino acids. The CDR3 protein is CASGDGGRSYEQYF. In DNA form, the CDR3 reads TGTGCCAGCGGAGATGGCGGGCGCTCCTACGAGCAGTACTTC.

This chain uses TRBV7-9 with TRBJ2-5; no definite D call. The germline V and J ends were trimmed by 4 bases and 5 bases, with 8 bases remaining between them. Germline CDR1 is SEHNR and CDR2 is FQNEAQ (reference sequence). The CDR3 is made up of 12 amino acids. The DNA for the CDR3 is TGTGCCAGCAGCTCCCCCGTTGAGACCCAGTACTTC. Its translation: CASSSPVETQYF.

The chain links TRBV6-4 to TRBJ2-1, with TRBD1 identical over 7 bases. With V trimmed by 6 bases and J by 5 bases, 10 bases remained unmatched. Germline V gene lookup returns CDR1 MRHNA and CDR2 SNTAGT. This CDR3 spans 15 amino acids. The CDR3 loop reads CASSDTGQDHNEQFF. The CDR3 region has the DNA TGTGCCAGCAGCGATACCGGACAGGACCACAATGAGCAGTTCTTC.

The J gene is TRBJ2-1, the V gene TRBV5-1; D is possibly TRBD2 (5 bases). V was clipped by 0 bases and J by 6 bases, with 25 bases between them. Germline CDR1 reads SGHRS; CDR2 reads YFSETQ. The CDR3 consists of 19 residues. CDR3 coding DNA: TGCGCCAGCAGCTTGGTGTCTCTAGCCTATATTACAACAATCAATGAGCAGTTCTTC. Translated, it gives CASSLVSLAYITTINEQFF.